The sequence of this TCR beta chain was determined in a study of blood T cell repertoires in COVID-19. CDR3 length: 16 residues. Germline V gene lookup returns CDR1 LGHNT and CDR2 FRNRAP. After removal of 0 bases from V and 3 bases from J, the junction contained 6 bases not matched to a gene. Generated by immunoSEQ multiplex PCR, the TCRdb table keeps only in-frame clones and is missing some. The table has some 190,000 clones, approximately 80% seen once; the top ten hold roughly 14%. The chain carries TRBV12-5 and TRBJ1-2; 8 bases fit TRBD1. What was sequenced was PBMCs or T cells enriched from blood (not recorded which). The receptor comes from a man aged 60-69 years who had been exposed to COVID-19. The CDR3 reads CASGLVHQGADYGYTF. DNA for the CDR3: TGTGCTAGTGGTTTGGTTCACCAGGGGGCGGACTATGGCTACACCTTC.